This entry describes one T cell receptor (beta chain). It lacks a known antigen. The record has no base qualities; no much larger clone is one base away. The sample originates from a study of T cell responses to AZD1222 COVID-19 vaccine (dated by TCRdb to about 2021). For the study in its entirety: TCR sequencing covered fewer than 250 trial participants: 207 given two doses of AZD1222 and 26 given two doses of MenACWY control vaccine. Trial participants were enrolled by age into 18-55, 56-69 and 70-plus year subgroups, with roughly 160, 29 and 62 TCR-sequenced participants respectively.

The CDR3 covers 16 residues, taking in both the cysteine and the phenylalanine. Only the CDR3 DNA stays, 48 bases, in frame from base 1. Trimming removed 4 bases from V and 0 bases from J, leaving 12 bases between the germline ends. CDR1 and CDR2 are drawn from the germline V gene: MDHEN, SYDVKM. Read against the paper, the sample's time point label means: about 28 days (+/-7) after the second vaccine dose. Because spike-specific TCR depth and breadth did not differ between the two schedules, AZD1222 recipients who got a second dose at roughly 4 weeks were pooled with those who got a second dose at roughly 12 weeks. Samples from vaccinated people were obtained from the UK trials COV001 and COV002, which included a single-blind randomized controlled phase 2/3 trial of AZD1222 (ChAdOx1 nCoV-19) in healthy adults. Trial participant PBMC samples were collected at day 0 and day 28 after the second dose for TCRbeta chain sequencing.

Study-level results and caveats: Conclusions about previously exposed vaccinees are limited because only five to seven AZD1222 recipients were SARS-CoV-2 seropositive at baseline. After two AZD1222 doses, spike-specific TCR breadth and depth were significantly higher than at day 0 and than in MenACWY recipients. The whole spike protein was spanned by vaccine-associated CD4 TCRs, and dominant responses were seen in regions 160-218 and 743-854. The 56-69-year group was small, and its depth increase did not reach significance, likely because of low power. Most participants were white British and females outnumbered males, and the authors suggested that clonal diversity may have been underestimated. Reportedly, close to half of the unique spike-specific TCRs recognized epitopes lying outside the regions that are mutated in the B.1.351 and B.1.1.7 variants. Because no day 14 peak-response samples were available, repertoires were characterized only after the peak T cell response.

The CDR3 regions of human TCRbeta chains were analyzed by immunosequencing. Concerning the study's data processing: Repertoire TCRs were checked for matches against a reference library of SARS-CoV-2-specific TCRs that had been generated using the MIRA antigen-specificity platform. Breadth was defined as the fraction of unique TCRs that were SARS-CoV-2-associated, and depth was defined as the fraction of total T cells that were SARS-CoV-2-associated. Each spike-specific TCR was assigned to its reactive spike region and to a CD4 or CD8 class using the MIRA data. Log10-transformed breadth and depth values were compared by one-way ANOVA with Sidak's multiple comparisons tests. The immuneACCESS repertoire file appears here via TCRdb, limited to in-frame rearrangements. These files lack a portion of the clones; in checked studies, under half of the deficit traces to unresolved V genes, and the cause of the others is not known. V, J and clone size are those of that table, while D and trimming were read from the DNA. This sample lists about 81,000 clones; just over 90% were detected once. The leading ten clones occupy around a tenth of the sample.

The rearrangement joined TRBV28 to TRBJ1-4; a weak D assignment points to TRBD1 (6 bases agree). This specimen consisted of peripheral blood, obtained 28 days after the second AZD1222 dose. This sequence originates from an adult who received the AZD1222 COVID-19 vaccine. The nucleotides are TGTGCCAGCAGTTCGTTAAACAGGGCAACTAATGAAAAACTGTTTTTT. Translated, this is CASSSLNRATNEKLFF.